This TCR beta chain was identified during a study of T cells after yellow fever vaccination. Across the whole study: SMART-Seq v4 Ultra Low Input prepared libraries from low-cell fractions.

Germline V lookup: CDR1 SGHVS, CDR2 FNYEAQ. Deletions cut 5 bases from V and 0 bases from J, with 10 bases between. The CDR3 has 15 amino acids. TCRdb itself ran the 5' RACE reads through MiXCR, one entry per CDR3 protein. In the table there are more than 95,000 distinct CDR3 sequences, more than 7.5% of which are singletons. On this clonotype itself: As yet, its antigen is unknown.

Overall study findings and caveats: CD4 and CD8 compartments shared a small share of clonotypes, likely from convergent recombination. Weaker, the secondary response peaked sooner, at day 5 versus 15. Post-booster reappearance was seen for most primary-vaccination clones (just over 95% CD4, around 91% CD8).

This rearrangement joins TRBV7-6 to TRBJ1-4; no reliable D call. Sequences were derived from CD8+ T cells sorted from PBMCs, sampled on the day of the yellow fever booster vaccination. The TCR comes from a man between 18 and 29 years old who received the YFV17D yellow fever vaccine. CDR3 region: CASSANSATNEKLFF. CDR3 sequence (DNA): TGTGCCAGCAGCGCCAACAGTGCAACTAATGAAAAACTGTTTTTT.